This T cell receptor beta chain was observed in a study of CD8 T cells in ankylosing spondylitis. The ends were cut back, 5 bases at V and 4 bases at J, with 9 bases in the middle. This CDR3 spans 12 amino acids. Germline CDR1 and CDR2: SEHNR and FQNEAQ (reference sequence). This clonotype has a count of ten or more. What it recognizes is unknown. Study findings and constraints: Significant enrichment of disease-linked clones was reportedly seen in matched ankylosing spondylitis synovial fluid. Typical of ankylosing spondylitis blood, it appeared, was a TCR beta motif of eight highly homologous variants.

Using its own MiXCR run on the 5' RACE reads, TCRdb lists one record per CDR3 protein. This table has over 700,000 distinct CDR3 sequences, roughly 20% appearing once. Sample: blood, either unsorted or a sorted T cell fraction (not recorded which). The chain combines TRBV7-9 with TRBJ2-7, with a weak D call TRBD1 (5 bases). The sequence came from a male donor with ankylosing spondylitis. The CDR3 is CASSPGLYEQYF. CDR3 bases: TGTGCCAGCAGCCCAGGGCTTTACGAGCAGTACTTC. Variable domain in full (rest from reference TRBV7-9 and TRBJ2-7): DTGVSQNPRHKITKRGQNVTFRCDPISEHNRLYWYRQTLGQGPEFLTYFQNEAQLEKSRLLSDRFSAERPKGSFSTLEIQRTEQGDSAMYLCASSPGLYEQYFGPGTRLTVT.